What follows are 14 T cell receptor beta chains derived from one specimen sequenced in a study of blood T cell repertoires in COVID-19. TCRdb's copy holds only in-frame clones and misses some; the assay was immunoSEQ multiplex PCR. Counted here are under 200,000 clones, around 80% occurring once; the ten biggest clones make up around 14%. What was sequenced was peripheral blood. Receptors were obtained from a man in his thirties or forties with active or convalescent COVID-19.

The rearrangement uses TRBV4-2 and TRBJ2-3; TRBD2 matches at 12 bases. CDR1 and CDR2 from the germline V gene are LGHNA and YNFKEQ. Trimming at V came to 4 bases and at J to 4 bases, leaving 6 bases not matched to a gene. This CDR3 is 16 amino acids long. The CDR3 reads CASSPGLAGMADTQYF. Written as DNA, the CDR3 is TGTGCCAGCAGCCCCGGACTAGCGGGGATGGCAGATACGCAGTATTTT.

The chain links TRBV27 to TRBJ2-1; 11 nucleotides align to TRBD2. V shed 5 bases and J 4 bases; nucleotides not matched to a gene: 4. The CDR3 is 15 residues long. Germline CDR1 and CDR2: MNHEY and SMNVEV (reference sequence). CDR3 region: CASSPRLAGYNEQFF. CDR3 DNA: TGTGCCAGCAGTCCTAGACTAGCGGGGTACAATGAGCAGTTCTTC.

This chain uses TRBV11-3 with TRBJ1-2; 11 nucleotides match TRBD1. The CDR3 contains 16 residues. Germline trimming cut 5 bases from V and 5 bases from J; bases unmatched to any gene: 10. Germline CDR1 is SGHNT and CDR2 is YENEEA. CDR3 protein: CASSPYLGQGEYGYTF. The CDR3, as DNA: TGTGCCAGCAGCCCCTATCTGGGACAGGGGGAATATGGCTACACCTTC.

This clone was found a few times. In nucleotides, the CDR3 is TGTGCCAGCAGTGAACAGGCAGGGGGCAGCAATCAGCCCCAGCATTTT. Protein sequence: CASSEQAGGSNQPQHF. V usage is TRBV6-1 and J usage is TRBJ1-5; 8 bases align to TRBD1. Germline V lookup: CDR1 MNHNS, CDR2 SASEGT. The V and J ends lost 2 bases and 1 base, in that order; junction bases with no gene match: 4. The CDR3 is 16 amino acids.

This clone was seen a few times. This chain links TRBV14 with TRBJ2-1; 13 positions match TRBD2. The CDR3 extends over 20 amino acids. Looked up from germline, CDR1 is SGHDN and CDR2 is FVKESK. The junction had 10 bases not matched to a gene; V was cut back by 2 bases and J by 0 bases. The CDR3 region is CASSQRFGLAGASSYNEQFF. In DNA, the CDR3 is TGTGCCAGCAGCCAACGATTCGGACTAGCGGGGGCCAGCTCCTACAATGAGCAGTTCTTC.

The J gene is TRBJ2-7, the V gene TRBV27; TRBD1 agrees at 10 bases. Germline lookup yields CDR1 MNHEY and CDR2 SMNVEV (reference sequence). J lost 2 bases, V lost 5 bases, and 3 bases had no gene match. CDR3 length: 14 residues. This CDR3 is CASSIGQGAYEQYF. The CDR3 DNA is TGTGCCAGCAGTATTGGACAGGGGGCCTACGAGCAGTACTTC.

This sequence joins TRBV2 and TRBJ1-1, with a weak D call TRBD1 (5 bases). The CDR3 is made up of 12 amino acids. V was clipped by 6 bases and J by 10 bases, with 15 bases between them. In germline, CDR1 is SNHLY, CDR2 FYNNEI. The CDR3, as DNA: TGTGCCAGCAGCCGGCCGGGGGGAACAGCTTTCTTT. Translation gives CASSRPGGTAFF.

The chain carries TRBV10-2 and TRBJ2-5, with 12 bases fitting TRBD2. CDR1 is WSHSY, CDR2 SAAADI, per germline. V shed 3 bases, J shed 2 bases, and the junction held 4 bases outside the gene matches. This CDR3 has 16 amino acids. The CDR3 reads CASSEGLAGSQETQYF. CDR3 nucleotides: TGCGCCAGCAGTGAAGGACTAGCGGGATCTCAAGAGACCCAGTACTTC.

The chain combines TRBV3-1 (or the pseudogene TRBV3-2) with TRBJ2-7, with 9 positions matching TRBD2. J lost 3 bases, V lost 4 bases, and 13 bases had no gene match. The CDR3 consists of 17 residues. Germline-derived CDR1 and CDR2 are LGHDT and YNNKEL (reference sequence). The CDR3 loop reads CASSPLGGGRAVYEQYF. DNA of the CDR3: TGTGCCAGCAGCCCCCTGGGGGGCGGGAGGGCCGTCTACGAGCAGTACTTC.

The CDR3 protein is CAWARTPGSSGNTIYF. CDR3 sequence (DNA): TGTGCCTGGGCGAGAACGCCAGGTTCCTCTGGAAACACCATATATTTT. The rearrangement links TRBV30 to TRBJ1-3; no reliable D call. The CDR3 loop spans 16 amino acids. With 5 bases removed from V and 0 bases from J, the gap between germline ends came to 17 bases. Germline values: CDR1 GTSNPN, CDR2 SVGIG (reference sequence).

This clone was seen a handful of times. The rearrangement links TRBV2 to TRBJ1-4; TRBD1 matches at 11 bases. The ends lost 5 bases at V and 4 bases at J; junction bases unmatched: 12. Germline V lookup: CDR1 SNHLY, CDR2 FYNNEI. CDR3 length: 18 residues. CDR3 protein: CASSPQDRGREVNEKLFF. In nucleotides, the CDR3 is TGTGCCAGCAGTCCCCAGGACAGGGGGCGAGAAGTTAATGAAAAACTGTTTTTT.

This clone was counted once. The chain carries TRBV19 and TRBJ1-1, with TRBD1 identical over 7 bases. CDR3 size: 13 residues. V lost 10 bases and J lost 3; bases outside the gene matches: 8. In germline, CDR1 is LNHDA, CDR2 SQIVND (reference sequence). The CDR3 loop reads CATSGQRYTEAFF. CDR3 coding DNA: TGTGCCACCTCGGGACAGCGTTACACTGAAGCTTTCTTT. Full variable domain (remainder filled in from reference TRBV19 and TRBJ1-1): DGGITQSPKYLFRKEGQNVTLSCEQNLNHDAMYWYRQDPGQGLRLIYYSQIVNDFQKGDIAEGYSVSREKKESFPLTVTSAQKNPTAFYLCATSGQRYTEAFFGQGTRLTVV.

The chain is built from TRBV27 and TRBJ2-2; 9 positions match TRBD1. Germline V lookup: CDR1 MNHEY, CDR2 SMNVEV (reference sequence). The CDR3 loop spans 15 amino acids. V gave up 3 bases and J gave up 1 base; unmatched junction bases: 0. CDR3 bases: TGTGCCAGCAGTTTGGGACAGGGGAACACCGGGGAGCTGTTTTTT. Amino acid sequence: CASSLGQGNTGELFF.

The CDR3: CASSPPQGTDTQYF. The CDR3 coding sequence is TGTGCCAGCTCACCCCCCCAGGGAACAGATACGCAGTATTTT. The J gene is TRBJ2-3, the V gene TRBV18, with D perhaps matching TRBD1 (5 bases). V lost 3 bases and J lost 3, with 10 bases in between. This CDR3 region has 14 residues. The germline CDR1 and CDR2 sequences are KGHSH and LQKENI.